This TCR beta chain is from a study of CD8+ T cells in alopecia areata. Per the germline V gene, CDR1 is SQVTM and CDR2 is ANQGSEA. V lost 6 bases, J lost 5 bases, and 5 bases stayed unmatched. The CDR3 contains 12 residues. Sequencing relied on a cDNA template that was reverse transcribed from extracted RNA. The repertoire was sequenced with immunoSEQ multiplex PCR; TCRdb's copy has only in-frame clones and lacks some. Of about 220,000 clones in the sample, approximately 57% are singletons; the top ten hold 1.6%. Treatment denoted: oral pan-JAK inhibitor, 5-10 mg twice daily. Specimen: CD4+ T cells sorted from blood, collected at week 4, from a patient treated with tofacitinib. The receptor comes from a human donor with alopecia areata. V and J are TRBV29-1 and TRBJ2-5; 8 bases are shared with TRBD2. This chain's CDR3 is CSVRGGQETQYF. CDR3 in DNA: TGCAGCGTACGGGGGGGCCAGGAGACCCAGTACTTC.